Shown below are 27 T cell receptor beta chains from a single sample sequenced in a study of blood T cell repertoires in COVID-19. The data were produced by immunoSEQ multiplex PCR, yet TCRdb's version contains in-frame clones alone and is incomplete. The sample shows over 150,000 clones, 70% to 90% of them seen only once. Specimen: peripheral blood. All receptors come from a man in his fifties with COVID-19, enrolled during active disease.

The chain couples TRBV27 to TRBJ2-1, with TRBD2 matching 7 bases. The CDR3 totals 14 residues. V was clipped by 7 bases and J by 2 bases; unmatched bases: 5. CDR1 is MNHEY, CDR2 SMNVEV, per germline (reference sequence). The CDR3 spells CASKQRGAYNEQFF. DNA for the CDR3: TGTGCCAGCAAACAGCGGGGAGCCTACAATGAGCAGTTCTTC.

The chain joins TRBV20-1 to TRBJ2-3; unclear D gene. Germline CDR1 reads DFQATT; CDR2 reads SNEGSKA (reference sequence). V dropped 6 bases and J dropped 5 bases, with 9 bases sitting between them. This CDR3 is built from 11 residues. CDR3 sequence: CSAQLGDTQYF. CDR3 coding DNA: TGCAGTGCGCAACTTGGAGATACGCAGTATTTT.

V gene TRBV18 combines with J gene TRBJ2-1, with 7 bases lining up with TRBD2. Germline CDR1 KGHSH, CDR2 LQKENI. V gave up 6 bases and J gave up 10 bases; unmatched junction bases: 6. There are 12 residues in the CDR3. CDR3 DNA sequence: TGTGCCAGCTCGGTCCGGGACTACGAGCAGTTCTTC. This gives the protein CASSVRDYEQFF.

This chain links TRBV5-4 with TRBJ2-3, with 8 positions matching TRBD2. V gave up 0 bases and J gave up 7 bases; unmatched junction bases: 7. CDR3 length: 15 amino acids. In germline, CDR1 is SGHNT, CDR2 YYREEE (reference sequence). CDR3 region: CASSLEGTSANTQYF. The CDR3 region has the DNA TGTGCCAGCAGCTTGGAGGGGACTAGTGCAAATACGCAGTATTTT.

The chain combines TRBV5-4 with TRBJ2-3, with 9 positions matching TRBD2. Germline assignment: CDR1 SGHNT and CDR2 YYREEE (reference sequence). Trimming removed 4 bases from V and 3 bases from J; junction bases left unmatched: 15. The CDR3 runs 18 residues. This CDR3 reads CASSTGPGLASFTDTQYF. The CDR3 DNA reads TGTGCCAGCAGCACTGGACCGGGACTAGCATCTTTTACAGATACGCAGTATTTT.

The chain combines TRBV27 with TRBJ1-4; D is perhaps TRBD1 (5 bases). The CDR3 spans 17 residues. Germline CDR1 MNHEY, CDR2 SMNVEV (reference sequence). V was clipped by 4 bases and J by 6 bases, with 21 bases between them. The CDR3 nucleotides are TGTGCCAGCAGTTCAACCCCGTTACCGGGACTGCATGAAAAACTGTTTTTT. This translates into CASSSTPLPGLHEKLFF.

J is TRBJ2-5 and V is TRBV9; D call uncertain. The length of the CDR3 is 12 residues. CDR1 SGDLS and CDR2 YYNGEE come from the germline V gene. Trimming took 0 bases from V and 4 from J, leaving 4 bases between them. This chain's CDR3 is CASSVGGETQYF. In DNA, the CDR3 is TGTGCCAGCAGCGTAGGAGGAGAGACCCAGTACTTC.

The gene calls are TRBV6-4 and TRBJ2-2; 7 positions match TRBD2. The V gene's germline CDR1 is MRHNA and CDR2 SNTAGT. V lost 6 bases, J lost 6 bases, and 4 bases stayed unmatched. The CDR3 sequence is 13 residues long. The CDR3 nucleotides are TGTGCCAGCAGCGCCCTAGCGGCCGGGGAGCTGTTTTTT. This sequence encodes CASSALAAGELFF.

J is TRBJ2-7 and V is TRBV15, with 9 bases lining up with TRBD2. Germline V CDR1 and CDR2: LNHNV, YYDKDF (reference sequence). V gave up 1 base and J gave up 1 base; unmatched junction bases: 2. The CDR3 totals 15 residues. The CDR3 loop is CATSRVAGASYEQYF. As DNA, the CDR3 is TGTGCCACCAGCAGAGTAGCGGGAGCGTCCTACGAGCAGTACTTC.

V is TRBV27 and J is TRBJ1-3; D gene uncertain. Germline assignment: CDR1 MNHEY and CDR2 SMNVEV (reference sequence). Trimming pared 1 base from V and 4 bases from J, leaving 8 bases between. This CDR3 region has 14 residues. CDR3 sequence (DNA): TGTGCCAGCAGTTTATTCCGCGGCGGAAACACCATATATTTT. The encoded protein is CASSLFRGGNTIYF.

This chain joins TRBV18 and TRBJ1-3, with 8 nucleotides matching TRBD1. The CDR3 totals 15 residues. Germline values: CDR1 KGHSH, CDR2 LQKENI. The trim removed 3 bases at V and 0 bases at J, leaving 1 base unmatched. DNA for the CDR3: TGTGCCAGCTCACCGGACAGGGTCTCTGGAAACACCATATATTTT. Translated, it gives CASSPDRVSGNTIYF.

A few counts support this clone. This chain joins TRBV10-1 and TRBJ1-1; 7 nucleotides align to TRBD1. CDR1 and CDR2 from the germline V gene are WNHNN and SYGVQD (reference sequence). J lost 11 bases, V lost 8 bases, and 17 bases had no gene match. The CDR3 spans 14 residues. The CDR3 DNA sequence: TGCGCCAGCGGGCCCGATCATAACAGGGGACGGGCTTTCTTT. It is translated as CASGPDHNRGRAFF.

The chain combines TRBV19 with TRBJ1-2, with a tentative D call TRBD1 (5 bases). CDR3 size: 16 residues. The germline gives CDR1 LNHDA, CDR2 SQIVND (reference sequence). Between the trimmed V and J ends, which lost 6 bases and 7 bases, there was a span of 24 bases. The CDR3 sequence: CASRPSGGGTGSGYTF. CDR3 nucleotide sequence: TGTGCCAGTAGGCCGTCGGGTGGCGGGACTGGGAGTGGCTACACCTTC.

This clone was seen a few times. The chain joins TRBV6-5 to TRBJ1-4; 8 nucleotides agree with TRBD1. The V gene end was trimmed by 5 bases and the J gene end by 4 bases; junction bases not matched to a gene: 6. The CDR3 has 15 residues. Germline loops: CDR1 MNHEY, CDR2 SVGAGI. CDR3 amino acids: CASSQGTGLNEKLFF. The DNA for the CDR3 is TGTGCCAGCAGTCAGGGGACAGGACTTAATGAAAAACTGTTTTTT.

The CDR3 bases are TGTGCCAGCAAACAGGGCCCTAATCAGCCCCAGCATTTT. Translation: CASKQGPNQPQHF. The chain carries TRBV27 and TRBJ1-5; TRBD1 might be the D (6 bases). In germline, CDR1 is MNHEY, CDR2 SMNVEV (reference sequence). Trimming pared 7 bases from V and 4 bases from J, leaving 11 bases between. CDR3 length: 13 residues.

Written as DNA, the CDR3 is TGTGCCAGCAGCTTAACGGGACAGGGGGATGGCTACACCTTC. This codes for CASSLTGQGDGYTF. V usage is TRBV7-3 and J usage is TRBJ1-2; 11 bases are shared with TRBD1. Germline V gene data show CDR1 as SGHTA and CDR2 as FQGTGA. CDR3 length equals 14 residues. Trimming cost V 0 bases and J 6 bases; bases outside gene matches: 0.

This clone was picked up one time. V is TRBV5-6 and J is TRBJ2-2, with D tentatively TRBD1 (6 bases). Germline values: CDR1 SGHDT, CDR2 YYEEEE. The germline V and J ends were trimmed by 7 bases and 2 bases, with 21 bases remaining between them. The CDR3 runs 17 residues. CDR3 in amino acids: CASRSLRTGYNTGELFF. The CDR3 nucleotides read TGTGCCAGCCGGTCGTTACGAACAGGGTACAACACCGGGGAGCTGTTTTTT.

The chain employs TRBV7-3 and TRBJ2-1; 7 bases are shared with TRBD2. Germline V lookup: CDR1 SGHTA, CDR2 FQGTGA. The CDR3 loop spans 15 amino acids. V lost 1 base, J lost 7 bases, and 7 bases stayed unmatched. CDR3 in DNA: TGTGCCAGCAGCTTAATTGGCGGGAGAGGGAATGAGCAGTTCTTC. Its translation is CASSLIGGRGNEQFF.

In DNA form, the CDR3 reads TGTGCCAGCAGTTTTGACGGGACAGGGTATGGCTACACCTTC. The encoded protein is CASSFDGTGYGYTF. The V call is TRBV28, the J call TRBJ1-2, with 9 positions matching TRBD1. V lost 3 bases and J lost 5; bases outside the gene matches: 4. This CDR3 is 14 amino acids long. From germline, CDR1 is MDHEN and CDR2 SYDVKM.

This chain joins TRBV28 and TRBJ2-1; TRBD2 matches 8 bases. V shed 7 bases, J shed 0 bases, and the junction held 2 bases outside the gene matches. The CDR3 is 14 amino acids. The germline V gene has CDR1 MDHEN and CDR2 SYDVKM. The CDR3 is CASTGGRSYNEQFF. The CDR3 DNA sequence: TGTGCCAGCACGGGGGGGCGCTCCTACAATGAGCAGTTCTTC.

CDR3 DNA sequence: TGTGCCAGCAGTGAAGGCGTCAGCGTCTATGGCTACACCTTC. It is translated as CASSEGVSVYGYTF. This chain uses TRBV2 with TRBJ1-2; D is uncertain. Trimming took off 1 base at V and 4 bases at J, with 10 bases between the two ends. The germline gives CDR1 SNHLY, CDR2 FYNNEI. CDR3 length: 14 residues. The full variable domain, rest sourced from reference TRBV2 and TRBJ1-2, is EPEVTQTPSHQVTQMGQEVILRCVPISNHLYFYWYRQILGQKVEFLVSFYNNEISEKSEIFDDQFSVERPDGSNFTLKIRSTKLEDSAMYFCASSEGVSVYGYTFGSGTRLTVV.

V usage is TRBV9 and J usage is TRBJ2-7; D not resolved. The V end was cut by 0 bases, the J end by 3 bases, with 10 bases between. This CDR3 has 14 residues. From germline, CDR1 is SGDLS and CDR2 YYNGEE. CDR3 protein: CASSVAENYYEQYF. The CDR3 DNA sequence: TGTGCCAGCAGCGTAGCCGAGAACTACTACGAGCAGTACTTC. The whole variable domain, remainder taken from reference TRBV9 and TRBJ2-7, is DSGVTQTPKHLITATGQRVTLRCSPRSGDLSVYWYQQSLDQGLQFLIQYYNGEERAKGNILERFSAQQFPDLHSELNLSSLELGDSALYFCASSVAENYYEQYFGPGTRLTVT.

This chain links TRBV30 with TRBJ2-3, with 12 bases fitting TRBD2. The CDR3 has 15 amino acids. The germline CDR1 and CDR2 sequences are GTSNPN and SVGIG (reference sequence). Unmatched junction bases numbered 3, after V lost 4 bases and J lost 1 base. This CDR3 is CAWTSGGARTDTQYF. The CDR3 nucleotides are TGTGCCTGGACTAGCGGGGGGGCCCGCACAGATACGCAGTATTTT.

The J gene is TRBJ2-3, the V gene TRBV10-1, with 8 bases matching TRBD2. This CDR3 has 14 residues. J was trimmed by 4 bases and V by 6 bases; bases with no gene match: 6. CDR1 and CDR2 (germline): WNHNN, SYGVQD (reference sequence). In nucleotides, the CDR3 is TGCGCCAGCAGCAGCGGGAGTGAAGCAGATACGCAGTATTTT. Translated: CASSSGSEADTQYF.

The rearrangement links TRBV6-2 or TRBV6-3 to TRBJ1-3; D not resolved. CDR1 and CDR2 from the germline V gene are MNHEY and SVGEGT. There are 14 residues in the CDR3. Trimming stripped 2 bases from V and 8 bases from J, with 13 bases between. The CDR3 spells CASSYGSSGDTIYF. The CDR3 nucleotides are TGTGCCAGCAGTTACGGGTCGAGCGGGGACACCATATATTTT.

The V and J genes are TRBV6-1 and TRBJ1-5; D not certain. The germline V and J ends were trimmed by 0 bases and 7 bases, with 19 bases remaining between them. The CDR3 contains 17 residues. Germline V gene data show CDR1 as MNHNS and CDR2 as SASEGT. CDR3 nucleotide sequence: TGTGCCAGCAGTGAAGCCGTGGGTTTTACAGATGGGCAGCCCCAGCATTTT. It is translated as CASSEAVGFTDGQPQHF.

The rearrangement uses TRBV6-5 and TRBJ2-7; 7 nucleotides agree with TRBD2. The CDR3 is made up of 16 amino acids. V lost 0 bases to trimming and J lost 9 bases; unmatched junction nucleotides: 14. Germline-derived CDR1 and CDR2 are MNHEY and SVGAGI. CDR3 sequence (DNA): TGTGCCAGCAGTTACTCGGAGGTAGCGGGTTCAGCAACGCAGTACTTC. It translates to CASSYSEVAGSATQYF.